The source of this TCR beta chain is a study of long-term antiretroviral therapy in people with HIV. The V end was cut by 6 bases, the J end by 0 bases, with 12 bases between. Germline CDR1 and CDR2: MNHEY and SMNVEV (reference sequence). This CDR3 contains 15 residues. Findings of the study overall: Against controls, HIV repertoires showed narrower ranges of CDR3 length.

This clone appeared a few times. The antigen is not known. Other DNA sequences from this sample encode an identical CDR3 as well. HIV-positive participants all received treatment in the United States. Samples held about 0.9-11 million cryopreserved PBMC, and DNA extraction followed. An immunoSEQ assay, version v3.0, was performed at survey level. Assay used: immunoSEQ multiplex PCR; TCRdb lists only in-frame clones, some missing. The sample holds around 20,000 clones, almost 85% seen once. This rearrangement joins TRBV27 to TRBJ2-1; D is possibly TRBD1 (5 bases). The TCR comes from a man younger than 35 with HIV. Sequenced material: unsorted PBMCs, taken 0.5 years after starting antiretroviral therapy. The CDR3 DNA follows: TGTGCCAGCAGCTCTAGACAGAGCTCCTACAATGAGCAGTTCTTC. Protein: CASSSRQSSYNEQFF.